This T cell receptor beta chain was sequenced during a study of cytomegalovirus exposure and HLA in healthy donors. The CDR3 sequence is 14 residues long. Per germline, CDR1 GTSNPN and CDR2 SVGIG (reference sequence). V gave up 4 bases and J gave up 6 bases, with 18 bases separating them. With regard to this clone: Its antigen is currently unknown.

Overall study findings and caveats: According to reports, the classifier identified cytomegalovirus status with high specificity and sensitivity.

The primer mix had 60 Vbeta and 13 Jbeta primers. Assay used: immunoSEQ multiplex PCR; TCRdb lists only in-frame clones, some missing. Of tens of thousands of clones detected, 55% to 75% appear once; the ten largest clones hold roughly 3.4%. This chain links TRBV30 with TRBJ1-2; TRBD1 might be the D (6 bases). The sequencing input was PBMCs. This TCR came from a woman aged 25 to 45 in good health and CMV-seronegative. CDR3 protein: CAWTPQGQVNGYTF. Here the CDR3 DNA reads TGTGCCTGGACCCCGCAGGGGCAAGTGAATGGCTACACCTTC.